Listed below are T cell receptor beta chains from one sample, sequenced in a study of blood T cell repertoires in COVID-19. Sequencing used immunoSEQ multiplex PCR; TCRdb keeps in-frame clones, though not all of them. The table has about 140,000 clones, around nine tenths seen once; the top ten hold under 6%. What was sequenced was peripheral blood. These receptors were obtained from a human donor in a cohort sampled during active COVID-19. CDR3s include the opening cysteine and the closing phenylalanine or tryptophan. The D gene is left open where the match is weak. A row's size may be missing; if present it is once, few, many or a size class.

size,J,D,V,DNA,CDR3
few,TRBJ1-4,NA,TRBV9,TGTGCCAGCAGCGTAGGGACTGGAGATTCACTGTTTTTT,CASSVGTGDSLFF
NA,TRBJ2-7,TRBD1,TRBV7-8,TGTGCCAGCAGCGGGGGGGCCCGACAGGGGGCTAGCGAGCAGTACTTC,CASSGGARQGASEQYF
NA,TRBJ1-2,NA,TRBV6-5,TGTGCCAGCTTCCCTAGAGGTAACTATGGCTACACCTTC,CASFPRGNYGYTF
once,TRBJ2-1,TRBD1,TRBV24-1,TGTGCCACCAGTGATTCGGGACAGGGCTACAATGAGCAGTTCTTC,CATSDSGQGYNEQFF
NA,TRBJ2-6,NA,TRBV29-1,TGCAGCGTAGAATTGGAACAGGCTTCTGGGGCCAACGTCCTGACTTTC,CSVELEQASGANVLTF
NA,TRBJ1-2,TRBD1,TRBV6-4,TGTGCCAGCAGCGAGGGACAGGGTACTGGCTACACCTTC,CASSEGQGTGYTF
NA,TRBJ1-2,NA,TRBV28,TGTGCCAGCAGGGCCGGGACACTTAACTATGGCTACACCTTC,CASRAGTLNYGYTF
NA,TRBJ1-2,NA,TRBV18,TGTGCCAGCTCACCAGTACAATCTGGGGGCCTCTATGGCTACACCTTC,CASSPVQSGGLYGYTF
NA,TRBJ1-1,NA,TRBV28,TGTGCCAGCAGTTTAGTGCAGTCGATGAACACTGAAGCTTTCTTT,CASSLVQSMNTEAFF
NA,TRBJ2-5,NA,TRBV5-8,TGTGCCAGCAGCCCCGGGATCCTAAAAGAGACCCAGTACTTC,CASSPGILKETQYF
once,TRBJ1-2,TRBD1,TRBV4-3,TGCGCCAGCAGCCAAGATAAGGGGGACAGGGATCACTCTGGCTACACCTTC,CASSQDKGDRDHSGYTF
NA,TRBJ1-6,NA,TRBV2,TGTGCCAGCAGTGAAATCGACGCGGCGTCACCCCTCCACTTT,CASSEIDAASPLHF
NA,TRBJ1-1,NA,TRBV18,TGTGCCAGCTCACCTCTAGGGGGGGGGAGCACTGAAGCTTTCTTT,CASSPLGGGSTEAFF
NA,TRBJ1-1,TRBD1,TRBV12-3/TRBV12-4,TGTGCCAGCAAAGGGGGCCGGACTGAAGCTTTCTTT,CASKGGRTEAFF
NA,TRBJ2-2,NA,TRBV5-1,TGCGCCAGCAGCTTGGTTCCCGGCTTGGTGGGGCTAGCGAAAACCGGGGAGCTGTTTTTT,CASSLVPGLVGLAKTGELFF
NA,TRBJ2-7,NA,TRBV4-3,TGCGCCAGCAGCCAAGTCGCCCAGGCGGGGCCCTACGAGCAGTACTTC,CASSQVAQAGPYEQYF
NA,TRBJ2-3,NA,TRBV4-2,TGTGCCAGCAGCCAAGAGGAGCGGAGCACAGATACGCAGTATTTT,CASSQEERSTDTQYF
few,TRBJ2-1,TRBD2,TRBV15,TGTGCCACCAGCAGGCCGGGACTAGGGTACAATGAGCAGTTCTTC,CATSRPGLGYNEQFF
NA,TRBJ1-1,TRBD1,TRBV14,TGTGCCAGCAGCCTTCGGACAGGGGGCACTGAAGCTTTCTTT,CASSLRTGGTEAFF
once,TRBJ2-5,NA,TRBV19,TGTGCCAGTAGTATCGGGGGGCCTTCCCAAGAGACCCAGTACTTC,CASSIGGPSQETQYF
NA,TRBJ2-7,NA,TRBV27,TGTGCCAGCAGTTTTAGGGGGACCTACGAGCAGTACTTC,CASSFRGTYEQYF
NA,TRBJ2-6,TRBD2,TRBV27,TGTGCCAGCAGCTCCTCTAGCGGGGGGTCTGGGGCCAACGTCCTGACTTTC,CASSSSSGGSGANVLTF
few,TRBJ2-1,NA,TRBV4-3,TGCGCCAGCAGCCAAGAAATTTCGGCGCAGGGAATTGAGCAGTTCTTC,CASSQEISAQGIEQFF
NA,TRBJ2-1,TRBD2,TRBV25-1,TGTGCCAGCAGTGGAAGCAGACTAGCGGGAGCATACAATGAGCAGTTCTTC,CASSGSRLAGAYNEQFF
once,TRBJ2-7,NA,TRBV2,TGTGCCAGCAGTCAAGGGTATCGGGGAAGCTACGAGCAGTACTTC,CASSQGYRGSYEQYF
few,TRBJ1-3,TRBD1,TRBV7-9,TGTGCCAGCAGTCTCACAGGGGACTCTGGAAACACCATATATTTT,CASSLTGDSGNTIYF
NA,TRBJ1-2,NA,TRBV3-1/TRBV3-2,TGTGCCAGCAGCCAAGGGCAGGGCCGCGGCTACACCTTC,CASSQGQGRGYTF
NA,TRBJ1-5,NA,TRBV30,TGTGCCTGGAGCCCCCCCGACTATAGCAATCAGCCCCAGCATTTT,CAWSPPDYSNQPQHF
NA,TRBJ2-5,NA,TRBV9,TGTGCCAGCAGCCCGGGACTTACCCAGTACTTC,CASSPGLTQYF
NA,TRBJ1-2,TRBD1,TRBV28,TGTGCCAGCACCTCATCGACAGGGGGCAGTGGCTACACCTTC,CASTSSTGGSGYTF
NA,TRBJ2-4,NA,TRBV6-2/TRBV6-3,TGTGCCAGCAGTTACTCGGGGCAACCGCTAGCCAAAAACATTCAGTACTTC,CASSYSGQPLAKNIQYF
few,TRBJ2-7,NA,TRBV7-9,TGTGCCAGCAGCTTAGGTGGTCTTAGACAGGAATCCTACGAGCAGTACTTC,CASSLGGLRQESYEQYF
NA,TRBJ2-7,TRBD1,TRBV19,TGTGCCAGTAGTCTCCGACAGGGCACCTACGAGCAGTACTTC,CASSLRQGTYEQYF
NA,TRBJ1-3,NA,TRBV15,TGTGCCACCAGCAGAGATTCTCCGAGCTCTGGAAACACCATATATTTT,CATSRDSPSSGNTIYF
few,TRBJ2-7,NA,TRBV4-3,TGCGCCAGCAGCCAAGACAGGGGTGGTATTTACGAGCAGTACTTC,CASSQDRGGIYEQYF
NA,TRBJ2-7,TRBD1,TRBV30,TGTGCCTGGAGTTTCCCTCCAAGCGACAGGGGCTGGGTGGACGAGCAGTACTTC,CAWSFPPSDRGWVDEQYF
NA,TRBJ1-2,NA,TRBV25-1,TGTGCCAGCAGTGAATTCATTAACTATGGCTACACCTTC,CASSEFINYGYTF
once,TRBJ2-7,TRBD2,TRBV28,TGTGCCAGCAGTTTAGGGGGGGTTTCCGAGCAGTACTTC,CASSLGGVSEQYF
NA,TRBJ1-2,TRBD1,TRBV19,TGTGCCAGTAGTATTATACATGGACAGGGCAACTATGGCTACACCTTC,CASSIIHGQGNYGYTF
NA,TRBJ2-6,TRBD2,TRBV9,TGTGCCAGCAGCGCCGGGGGAGGGTTGAGCGGGGCCAACGTCCTGACTTTC,CASSAGGGLSGANVLTF
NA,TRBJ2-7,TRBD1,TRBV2,TGTGCCAGCAGAACAGACAGGGGGCTAGTCGGCGAGCAGTACTTC,CASRTDRGLVGEQYF
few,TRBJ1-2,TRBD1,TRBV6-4,TGTGCCAGCCCTCCGGGACAGGGGCCTAGGGATGGCTACACCTTC,CASPPGQGPRDGYTF
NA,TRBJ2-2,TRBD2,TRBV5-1,TGCGCCAGCAGCACCCGACTAGCGGGAGACGGGGCCGGGGAGCTGTTTTTT,CASSTRLAGDGAGELFF
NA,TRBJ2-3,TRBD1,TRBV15,TGTGCCACCAGCAGTGGACAGGGGGGCCCAGATACGCAGTATTTT,CATSSGQGGPDTQYF
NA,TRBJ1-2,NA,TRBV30,TGTGCCTGGAGTGTACTAGACTATGGCTACACCTTC,CAWSVLDYGYTF
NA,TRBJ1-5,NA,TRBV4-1,TGCGCCAGCAGCCAACTAGCGGTTGGTCAGCCCCAGCATTTT,CASSQLAVGQPQHF
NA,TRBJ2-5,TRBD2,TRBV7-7,TGTGCTAGCAGCCCCTTAGCGGGAGGGCCTGGAGAGACCCAGTACTTC,CASSPLAGGPGETQYF
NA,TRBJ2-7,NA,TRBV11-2,TGTGCCAGCAGCCTCCACGTAGCCGAGCAGTACTTC,CASSLHVAEQYF
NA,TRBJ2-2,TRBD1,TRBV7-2,TGTGCCAGCAGTTGGACAGGGGCGAACACCGGGGAGCTGTTTTTT,CASSWTGANTGELFF
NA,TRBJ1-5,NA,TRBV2,TGTGCCAGCAGTGAAAGTGCGTTGAGCAATCAGCCCCAGCATTTT,CASSESALSNQPQHF
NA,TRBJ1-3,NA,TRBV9,TGTGCCAGCAGCGTAGGGGCGAGCTCTGGAAACACCATATATTTT,CASSVGASSGNTIYF
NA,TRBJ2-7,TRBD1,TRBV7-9,TGTGCCAGCAGCTTAACCCCCCGGGACAGGGCTCCCCACGAGCAGTACTTC,CASSLTPRDRAPHEQYF